This T cell receptor (beta chain) was retrieved from a study of radiation and T cells in renal cell carcinoma. Study observations and caveats: Baseline intratumoral clonotype presence is unknown without pretreatment biopsies.

Here immunoSEQ multiplex PCR was the method, and the copy in TCRdb shows in-frame clones only, minus some. The table has 100,000 to 150,000 clones, around 81% seen once; the top ten hold roughly 6.2%. Time point noted: blood 2 weeks post-SBRT. As to treatment: 15 Gy SBRT to primary tumor, nephrectomy 4 weeks later. Germline V gene sequence: CDR1 SGDLS, CDR2 YYNGEE. V lost 4 bases to trimming and J lost 5 bases, with 16 bases between them. The CDR3 has 15 amino acids. This clone appeared a single time. Its specificity is unknown. The sequencing used blood, collected from a patient whose treatment included radiotherapy and nephrectomy. This clonotype originated in a man aged 50 to 59 with renal cell carcinoma. The rearrangement joins TRBV9 to TRBJ2-1; D is possibly TRBD2 (6 bases). The CDR3 DNA reads as TGTGCCAGCAGCCCAACAGGAGGGGCTAACAATGAGCAGTTCTTC. It yields the protein CASSPTGGANNEQFF.